These T cell receptor beta chains were read from a single sample in a study of blood T cells in healthy people across ages. MiXCR, applied by TCRdb to the 5' RACE reads, yields one record per CDR3 protein. This table holds 550,000 to 750,000 distinct CDR3 sequences, roughly 21% found once. The sample taken for sequencing was blood. Source of these receptors: a man between 70 and 80 years old in good health. Both conserved end residues are part of each CDR3. The D gene is left open where the match is weak. Only some rows state a clone size, as once, few, many or a class for expanded clones.

>TRBV5-1|TRBJ1-6|TRBD1|-
CASSWDRGSSPLHF
TGCGCCAGCAGTTGGGACAGGGGGTCGTCACCCCTCCACTTT
>TRBV24-1|TRBJ2-3|TRBD1|-
CATAGGDTQYF
TGTGCCACCGCAGGGGGAGATACGCAGTATTTT
>TRBV7-3|TRBJ2-2|-|few
CASSLIPGTGELFF
TGTGCCAGCAGCTTGATCCCGGGGACCGGGGAGCTGTTTTTT
>TRBV29-1|TRBJ2-3|TRBD1|-
CSVTGEGGLSDTQYF
TGCAGCGTGACAGGGGAAGGGGGATTGTCAGATACGCAGTATTTT
>TRBV12-5|TRBJ2-1|TRBD1|-
CASGSGTESSYNEQFF
TGTGCTAGTGGTTCTGGGACAGAGAGCTCCTACAATGAGCAGTTCTTC
>TRBV5-6|TRBJ2-1|-|once
CASSFIFYNEQFF
TGTGCCAGCAGCTTCATCTTCTACAATGAGCAGTTCTTC
>TRBV15|TRBJ2-5|-|-
CATSIVGIQETQYF
TGTGCCACCAGCATTGTGGGAATCCAAGAGACCCAGTACTTC
>TRBV5-1|TRBJ2-7|TRBD2|-
CASSLYTSGMVQYF
TGCGCCAGCAGCTTGTATACTAGCGGGATGGTGCAGTACTTC
>TRBV7-9|TRBJ2-2|-|few
CASSFGTFGELFF
TGTGCCAGCAGCTTTGGGACATTCGGGGAGCTGTTTTTT
>TRBV7-2|TRBJ2-4|TRBD1|few
CASSLMTGKAKNIQYF
TGTGCCAGCAGCTTAATGACAGGGAAAGCCAAAAACATTCAGTACTTC
>TRBV14|TRBJ2-4|TRBD1|few
CASSHGGTGQNIQYF
TGTGCCAGCAGCCATGGCGGGACAGGACAAAACATTCAGTACTTC
>TRBV5-1|TRBJ2-5|-|few
CASSLERGWETQYF
TGCGCCAGCAGCTTGGAGAGGGGCTGGGAGACCCAGTACTTC
>TRBV3-1|TRBJ2-1|TRBD2|few
CASSQIGEGSYNGQFF
TGTGCCAGCAGCCAAATCGGGGAGGGATCCTACAATGGGCAGTTCTTC
>TRBV5-6|TRBJ2-7|TRBD2|few
CASSWGSGKSSYEQYF
TGTGCCAGCAGCTGGGGAAGCGGGAAGAGCTCCTACGAGCAGTACTTC
>TRBV7-8|TRBJ2-5|TRBD2|-
CASSLFVGGGEETQYF
TGTGCCAGCAGCTTATTTGTTGGCGGGGGGGAAGAGACCCAGTACTTC
>TRBV25-1|TRBJ2-1|TRBD1|-
CASSDPDRGNEQFF
TGTGCCAGCAGTGACCCGGACAGGGGCAATGAGCAGTTCTTC
>TRBV18|TRBJ1-4|-|many
CASSPPGGDLATNEKLFF
TGTGCCAGCTCACCACCGGGCGGTGACCTTGCAACTAATGAAAAACTGTTTTTT
>TRBV7-2|TRBJ2-5|-|-
CASSSQGLMEYF
TGTGCCAGCAGCTCTCAGGGGCTGATGGAGTACTTC
>TRBV5-1|TRBJ2-2|TRBD1|-
CASSLDRGRSTGELFF
TGCGCCAGCAGCTTGGATAGGGGGCGCAGCACCGGGGAGCTGTTTTTT
>TRBV29-1|TRBJ2-5|-|-
CSVGNFRGPSETQYF
TGCAGCGTTGGAAATTTCAGGGGACCTTCGGAGACCCAGTACTTC
>TRBV3-1|TRBJ1-6|-|-
CASSPAGRLSSPLHF
TGTGCCAGCAGCCCCGCGGGGCGGCTTTCTTCACCCCTCCACTTT
>TRBV20-1|TRBJ1-4|-|-
CSAGQGLKLFF
TGCAGTGCCGGGCAGGGTTTAAAACTGTTTTTT
>TRBV20-1|TRBJ1-1|-|-
CSATYPETVNTEAFF
TGCAGTGCCACGTACCCTGAGACGGTCAACACTGAAGCTTTCTTT
>TRBV6-6|TRBJ2-1|TRBD1|-
CASSYSGTGDEQFF
TGTGCCAGCAGTTACTCCGGGACAGGGGATGAGCAGTTCTTC
>TRBV5-1|TRBJ2-3|-|-
CASSLGQLTDTQYF
TGCGCCAGCAGCTTGGGGCAGCTCACAGATACGCAGTATTTT
>TRBV18|TRBJ2-5|-|-
CASSPPTGQETQYF
TGTGCCAGCTCACCACCGACGGGACAAGAGACCCAGTACTTC
>TRBV29-1|TRBJ1-1|-|few
CSTPHFGNTEAFF
TGCAGCACCCCGCATTTCGGGAACACTGAAGCTTTCTTT
>TRBV18|TRBJ2-5|TRBD1|many
CASSPGQGKETQYF
TGTGCCAGCTCGCCGGGACAGGGGAAAGAGACCCAGTACTTC
>TRBV20-1|TRBJ2-7|TRBD1|few
CSASLLGTGVYEQYF
TGCAGTGCCAGCCTCCTCGGGACAGGGGTGTACGAGCAGTACTTC
>TRBV9|TRBJ1-5|-|few
CASSVGGLQPQHF
TGTGCCAGCAGCGTAGGAGGGCTTCAGCCCCAGCATTTT
>TRBV29-1|TRBJ2-1|-|many
CSVEGDRSNEQFF
TGCAGCGTTGAAGGAGACAGGTCAAATGAGCAGTTCTTC
>TRBV29-1|TRBJ2-5|TRBD2|-
CSVSGTSGTEQYF
TGCAGCGTCTCCGGGACTAGCGGGACGGAGCAGTACTTC
>TRBV27|TRBJ2-7|-|-
CAGKGAVSAYEQYF
TGTGCCGGCAAAGGCGCGGTATCTGCCTACGAGCAGTACTTC
>TRBV10-3|TRBJ2-5|TRBD2|-
CATSWEGRETQYF
TGTGCCACCTCCTGGGAGGGAAGAGAGACCCAGTACTTC
>TRBV11-3|TRBJ2-2|-|few
CASSLSLYTGELFF
TGTGCCAGCAGCTTATCTCTTTACACCGGGGAGCTGTTTTTT
>TRBV27|TRBJ2-2|TRBD1|few
CASRKQGAGTGELFF
TGTGCCAGCAGAAAGCAGGGGGCGGGGACCGGGGAGCTGTTTTTT
>TRBV10-3|TRBJ1-2|-|few
CAISESSSYGYTF
TGTGCCATCAGTGAGTCAAGTTCCTATGGCTACACCTTC
>TRBV20-1|TRBJ2-1|TRBD2|few
CSARDLDGRLSYNEQFF
TGCAGTGCTAGAGATCTTGACGGGAGGTTGTCCTACAATGAGCAGTTCTTC
>TRBV18|TRBJ2-6|-|-
CVSSPLGLGANVLTF
TGTGTCAGCTCCCCACTGGGTCTTGGGGCCAACGTCCTGACTTTC
>TRBV27|TRBJ1-5|TRBD1|-
CASSPRTGDQPQHF
TGTGCCAGCAGTCCACGGACAGGGGATCAGCCCCAGCATTTT